Described below is a single T cell receptor beta chain sequence and its context. The TCRbeta library incorporated unique molecular identifiers. TCRdb passed the PCR reads through MiXCR, listing each CDR3 protein once. Seen here are 580,000 or so distinct CDR3 sequences, more than 20% observed once, and the top ten hold less than 15%. These data are taken from a study of T-cell reconstitution after alpha-beta-depleted transplantation in children. J gave up 7 bases and V 6 bases, and 7 bases lay outside the gene matches. The germline V gene encodes CDR1 MNHNS and CDR2 SASEGT. The CDR3 runs 14 residues. This receptor was obtained from a boy under three years old who had a stem cell transplant for acute myeloid leukemia, so the T cells may come from the graft donor. The chain recombines TRBV6-1 with TRBJ1-5; 9 nucleotides line up with TRBD1. The sequenced sample was PBMCs, mostly from graft donor cells, obtained 360 days after TCRalphabeta/CD19-depleted stem cell transplant. CDR3 protein: CASSNDRGRQPQHF. Here the CDR3 DNA reads TGTGCCAGCAGCAATGACAGGGGGAGACAGCCCCAGCATTTT.